The next 25 T cell receptor beta chains were all read from a single sample in a study of T cell repertoires in cytomegalovirus infection. TCRdb re-called the reads through MiXCR, storing one row per CDR3 protein. The sample holds hundreds of thousands of distinct CDR3 sequences, under 25% seen once. Sequenced sample: CD8+ T cells from PBMCs. The source of these receptors is a human donor in good health (CMV status not recorded). Some clones in this sample may be carry-over from other donors' samples.

The genes are TRBV18 and TRBJ2-2; TRBD1 matches at 7 bases. The CDR3 is 16 residues long. Germline V gives CDR1 KGHSH, CDR2 LQKENI. V trimming: 3 bases; J trimming: 1 base; junction bases outside the gene matches: 5. CDR3 region: CASSPPAGGNTGELFF. The CDR3 DNA follows: TGTGCCAGCTCACCGCCCGCAGGGGGGAACACCGGGGAGCTGTTTTTT. Complete variable domain (other parts from reference TRBV18 and TRBJ2-2): NAGVMQNPRHLVRRRGQEARLRCSPMKGHSHVYWYRQLPEEGLKFMVYLQKENIIDESGMPKERFSAEFPKEGPSILRIQQVVRGDSAAYFCASSPPAGGNTGELFFGEGSRLTVL.

This clonotype was observed a handful of times. CDR3 in DNA: TGCAGCGTTCAAGTATCCTCTATCATCACTGAAGCTTTCTTT. This translates into CSVQVSSIITEAFF. The chain combines TRBV29-1 with TRBJ1-1; unclear D gene. This CDR3 comprises 14 residues. Trimming stripped 5 bases from V and 4 bases from J, with 17 bases between. Germline values: CDR1 SQVTM, CDR2 ANQGSEA.

This clonotype came up a few times. The chain joins TRBV4-1 to TRBJ1-4; the D gene is possibly TRBD1 (6 bases). V dropped 3 bases and J dropped 2 bases, with 10 bases sitting between them. The germline V gene encodes CDR1 MGHRA and CDR2 YSYEKL. This CDR3 spans 15 amino acids. The CDR3 DNA follows: TGCGCCAGCAGCCAGCTGGGGGCGACTAATGAAAAACTGTTTTTT. This gives the protein CASSQLGATNEKLFF.

V usage is TRBV7-9 and J usage is TRBJ1-2; 10 bases map to TRBD1. CDR1 SEHNR and CDR2 FQNEAQ come from the germline V gene (reference sequence). J lost 4 bases, V lost 6 bases, and 17 bases had no gene match. The CDR3 length is 18 residues. Here the CDR3 DNA reads TGTGCCAGCAGACCGGGACAGGGGTCCAAAGAATCCCTCTATGGCTACACCTTC. As protein: CASRPGQGSKESLYGYTF.

The chain is built from TRBV13 and TRBJ2-5; TRBD2 aligns across 10 bases. Germline assignment: CDR1 PRHDT and CDR2 FYEKMQ (reference sequence). Trimming at V came to 2 bases and at J to 4 bases, leaving 7 bases not matched to a gene. The CDR3 is 16 residues long. The CDR3 is CASSLTTSGAGETQYF. The CDR3 coding sequence is TGTGCCAGCAGCTTAACAACTAGCGGGGCGGGAGAGACCCAGTACTTC.

This chain links TRBV20-1 with TRBJ2-7; D call uncertain. The V and J ends lost 2 bases and 3 bases respectively, with 14 bases between them. This CDR3 spans 14 amino acids. Germline CDR1 reads DFQATT; CDR2 reads SNEGSKA (reference sequence). Written as DNA, the CDR3 is TGCAGTGCTAGACACTTGGTGGACCACTACGAGCAGTACTTC. Residues: CSARHLVDHYEQYF.

This clonotype was counted ten times or more. DNA of the CDR3: TGTGCCAGCAGCTTTACTAAAGGGACAGGGGGCGGCGAGCAGTACTTC. It encodes CASSFTKGTGGGEQYF. The chain employs TRBV7-9 and TRBJ2-7; TRBD1 matches at 12 bases. The trim removed 3 bases at V and 6 bases at J, leaving 9 bases unmatched. This CDR3 has 16 residues. The V gene's germline CDR1 is SEHNR and CDR2 FQNEAQ (reference sequence).

This clonotype was observed many times. The chain recombines TRBV29-1 with TRBJ2-1, with TRBD1 matching over 7 bases. Germline-derived CDR1 and CDR2 are SQVTM and ANQGSEA. The length of the CDR3 is 12 residues. Trimming took 7 bases from V and 4 from J; bases not matched to a gene: 4. This CDR3 reads CSGLGQYNEQFF. Here the CDR3 DNA reads TGCAGCGGCCTGGGACAGTACAATGAGCAGTTCTTC.

This clonotype was recorded a few times. A read error may account for a junction end that differs from germline. The chain is built from TRBV4-1 and TRBJ2-1, with D unclear. The germline CDR1 and CDR2 sequences are MGHRA and YSYEKL. This CDR3 region has 12 residues. CDR3 region: CASSQDEARLYF. DNA for the CDR3: TGCGCCAGCAGCCAAGATGAAGCCCGTCTCTACTTC.

This clonotype showed up just a few times. The chain links TRBV28 to TRBJ1-6; TRBD1 might be the D (5 bases). CDR3 length: 16 amino acids. Germline V lookup: CDR1 MDHEN, CDR2 SYDVKM. The V and J ends lost 8 bases and 8 bases respectively, with 22 bases between them. The CDR3 here is CASVTSRVSVYSPLHF. The CDR3 nucleotides are TGTGCCAGCGTTACCTCCAGGGTTTCGGTTTATTCACCCCTCCACTTT. Using reference TRBV28 and TRBJ1-6 for the parts outside the CDR3, the full variable domain is DVKVTQSSRYLVKRTGEKVFLECVQDMDHENMFWYRQDPGLGLRLIYFSYDVKMKEKGDIPEGYSVSREKKERFSLILESASTNQTSMYLCASVTSRVSVYSPLHFGNGTRLTVT.

A few counts support this clonotype. This chain connects TRBV19 to TRBJ1-5; D is unresolved. The CDR3 consists of 15 residues. Germline V CDR1 and CDR2: LNHDA, SQIVND (reference sequence). V shed 3 bases and J shed 3 bases, with 12 bases lying between them. This chain's CDR3 is CASSIGWGINQPQHF. The CDR3 DNA follows: TGTGCCAGTAGTATTGGATGGGGTATCAATCAGCCCCAGCATTTT.

This clonotype appeared a few times. V usage is TRBV4-1 and J usage is TRBJ2-1, with TRBD2 identical over 13 bases. V shed 3 bases and J 0 bases; nucleotides not matched to a gene: 11. Germline CDR1 is MGHRA and CDR2 is YSYEKL. This CDR3 has 20 residues. The CDR3 loop is CASSQESLAGGPGSYNEQFF. The CDR3 coding sequence is TGCGCCAGCAGCCAGGAATCACTAGCGGGGGGGCCGGGCTCCTACAATGAGCAGTTCTTC.

This clonotype appeared a few times. The gene calls are TRBV7-6 and TRBJ2-1; TRBD1 is a possible D gene (6 bases). The CDR3 covers 15 residues. The V gene's germline CDR1 is SGHVS and CDR2 FNYEAQ. Trimming left V 1 base short and J 8 bases short, with 15 bases between. This CDR3 reads CASSLVGAREDEQFF. As DNA, the CDR3 is TGTGCCAGCAGCTTAGTGGGGGCCCGAGAGGATGAGCAGTTCTTC.

This clonotype was recorded many times. This chain joins TRBV7-9 and TRBJ2-5; 8 bases align to TRBD1. Germline V gene data show CDR1 as SEHNR and CDR2 as FQNEAQ (reference sequence). CDR3 length: 14 residues. The V gene end was trimmed by 4 bases and the J gene end by 5 bases; junction bases not matched to a gene: 6. For the CDR3, the DNA is TGTGCCAGCAGCTCCCGGACAGGGCAGGAGACCCAGTACTTC. It codes for CASSSRTGQETQYF. Supplemented by reference TRBV7-9 and TRBJ2-5, the full variable domain reads DTGVSQNPRHKITKRGQNVTFRCDPISEHNRLYWYRQTLGQGPEFLTYFQNEAQLEKSRLLSDRFSAERPKGSFSTLEIQRTEQGDSAMYLCASSSRTGQETQYFGPGTRLLVL.

This clonotype was observed many times. The chain is built from TRBV28 and TRBJ2-7; TRBD1 aligns across 9 bases. The CDR3 is 17 residues long. Trimming removed 2 bases from V and 2 bases from J; junction bases left unmatched: 10. Germline lookup yields CDR1 MDHEN and CDR2 SYDVKM. CDR3 nucleotide sequence: TGTGCCAGCAGTTTACGACCCGCCGGGACAGGGCCCTACGAGCAGTACTTC. It is translated as CASSLRPAGTGPYEQYF.

This clonotype was seen a single time. V usage is TRBV29-1 and J usage is TRBJ1-2; the D is unclear. The CDR3 length is 12 residues. Germline CDR1 is SQVTM and CDR2 is ANQGSEA. The V and J ends lost 4 bases and 7 bases respectively, with 13 bases between them. CDR3 bases: TGCAGCGTTGTCGGGTCGGGGTCTGGCTACACCTTC. This gives the protein CSVVGSGSGYTF.

At least ten counts were recorded for this clonotype. This chain joins TRBV6-5 and TRBJ2-2; no firm D call. The CDR3 consists of 14 residues. Germline V CDR1 and CDR2: MNHEY, SVGAGI. Trimming cost V 4 bases and J 6 bases, with 12 bases left between them. CDR3 coding DNA: TGTGCCAGCAGTTCGCACACGGGTTCCGGGGAGCTGTTTTTT. It yields the protein CASSSHTGSGELFF.

This clonotype occurred many times. The V gene is TRBV7-9, the J gene TRBJ2-1, with 8 bases aligning to TRBD2. CDR1 is SEHNR, CDR2 FQNEAQ, per germline (reference sequence). CDR3 length: 11 residues. Unmatched junction bases numbered 0, after V lost 0 bases and J lost 14 bases. The CDR3 protein is CASSLAGGEFF. In DNA form, the CDR3 reads TGTGCCAGCAGCTTAGCCGGGGGGGAGTTCTTC.

Remarks on this clonotype: Relative to the germline gene, one junction end is altered; a read error may explain this. The chain combines TRBV5-6 with TRBJ1-1; unclear D gene. Per germline, CDR1 SGHDT and CDR2 YYEEEE. There are 12 residues in the CDR3. CDR3 nucleotide sequence: TGTGCCAGCAGCTTGGCTGGGGTCCCCGGTCATTTT. Translating gives CASSLAGVPGHF. Variable domain in full (rest from reference TRBV5-6 and TRBJ1-1): DAGVTQSPTHLIKTRGQQVTLRCSPKSGHDTVSWYQQALGQGPQFIFQYYEEEERQRGNFPDRFSGHQFPNYSSELNVNALLLGDSALYLCASSLAGVPGHFGQGTRLTVV.

The V gene is TRBV28, the J gene TRBJ2-5, with 10 bases lining up with TRBD2. CDR3 length equals 14 residues. The germline CDR1 and CDR2 sequences are MDHEN and SYDVKM. With 7 bases clipped from V and 5 bases from J, the junction kept 7 bases outside the gene matches. The CDR3 bases are TGTGCCAGCACACCAAGGGGACTAGCGGAGACCCAGTACTTC. It is translated as CASTPRGLAETQYF. Based on the CDR3 plus reference TRBV28 and TRBJ2-5, the full variable domain is DVKVTQSSRYLVKRTGEKVFLECVQDMDHENMFWYRQDPGLGLRLIYFSYDVKMKEKGDIPEGYSVSREKKERFSLILESASTNQTSMYLCASTPRGLAETQYFGPGTRLLVL.

The chain is built from TRBV29-1 and TRBJ1-1; TRBD1 is a possible D gene (6 bases). CDR3 length equals 14 residues. Deletions cut 4 bases from V and 0 bases from J, with 12 bases between. Germline-derived CDR1 and CDR2 are SQVTM and ANQGSEA. CDR3 sequence reads: CSVGPGAMNTEAFF. CDR3 coding DNA: TGCAGCGTTGGTCCGGGGGCGATGAACACTGAAGCTTTCTTT.

There are a few counts of this clonotype. The chain has TRBV28 and TRBJ1-5; 12 nucleotides line up with TRBD1. The CDR3 has 15 amino acids. CDR1 is MDHEN, CDR2 SYDVKM, per germline. V shed 7 bases and J 6 bases; nucleotides not matched to a gene: 7. This CDR3 reads CASNTGTGGVQPQHF. CDR3 coding DNA: TGTGCCAGCAATACCGGGACAGGGGGCGTTCAGCCCCAGCATTTT.

The chain links TRBV5-4 to TRBJ2-2; 9 nucleotides agree with TRBD1. The CDR3 spans 16 residues. J lost 3 bases, V lost 5 bases, and 8 bases had no gene match. The V gene's germline CDR1 is SGHNT and CDR2 YYREEE (reference sequence). CDR3 DNA: TGTGCCAGCAGTCAGACAGGGGGTGGGGACACCGGGGAGCTGTTTTTT. Translating gives CASSQTGGGDTGELFF.

This chain connects TRBV7-1 to TRBJ2-7; no definite D call. TRBV7-1 is given ORF status, its function remaining uncertain. Between the trimmed V and J ends, which lost 10 bases and 4 bases, there was a span of 5 bases. CDR3 size: 9 residues. The CDR3 is CAMFYEQYF. Written as DNA, the CDR3 is TGTGCCATGTTTTACGAGCAGTACTTC.

The J gene is TRBJ2-3, the V gene TRBV4-1, with D perhaps matching TRBD1 (5 bases). The CDR3 totals 15 residues. Deletions cut 0 bases from V and 0 bases from J, with 7 bases between. From germline, CDR1 is MGHRA and CDR2 YSYEKL. The CDR3 spells CASSQERQSTDTQYF. The CDR3 nucleotides read TGCGCCAGCAGCCAAGAGAGACAGAGCACAGATACGCAGTATTTT.